Listed here is a single T cell receptor (beta chain). Its specificity is not known. The entry originates in a study of cytomegalovirus exposure and HLA in healthy donors. As for the study in general: Earlier findings included 100 million to 130 million unique TCR beta sequences obtained from 150 million to 200 million T cells.

Healthy bone marrow donors made up the donor group. The PCR ran on 60 Vbeta and 13 Jbeta primers. Method: immunoSEQ multiplex PCR; TCRdb's copy keeps in-frame clones and lacks some. Counted here are 150,000 to 200,000 clones, almost 85% occurring once; the ten biggest clones make up 0.5% to 0.55%. The V end lost 0 bases, the J end lost 10 bases, and 19 bases lay between the germline ends. This CDR3 comprises 16 residues. CDR1 is ENHRY, CDR2 SYGVKD, per germline. Study findings and constraints: Being productive about 90% or about 30% of the time was typical of most TCR beta V segments in an earlier analysis. Using a false discovery rate of 0.05, a later analysis showed that about 16,000 TCR beta sequences were associated with HLA alleles.

The V call is TRBV10-3, the J call TRBJ2-1, with D possibly matching TRBD2 (5 bases). The sequenced material came from PBMCs. This TCR was sampled from a woman between 45 and 60 years old in good health and CMV-seronegative. The CDR3 loop reads CAISESVTRSGWEQFF. In DNA form, the CDR3 reads TGTGCCATCAGTGAGTCTGTTACTAGGTCTGGGTGGGAGCAGTTCTTC.